This TCR beta chain was profiled in a study of siplizumab effects on memory and regulatory T cells. Clones were sequenced by immunoSEQ multiplex PCR, and TCRdb holds only the in-frame ones, with some missing. This sample has 80,000 to 95,000 clones, with approximately 95% found just once. Study results and limitations: Naive T cell populations appeared to exhibit greater diversity than memory cells and appeared to be major alloresponse contributors. Alloreactive sequences from unstimulated CD4+ memory cells fell significantly with siplizumab. Where siplizumab was present, mappable alloreactive CD4+ clones averaged roughly 66% Treg-derived, compared with 25% to 30% in controls. The suppressive capacity of proliferating Tregs from siplizumab cultures remained unconfirmed.

Remarks on this clone: What it recognizes is unknown.

This receptor was taken from a human donor in good health. The source material was CD8+ T cells sorted from blood.

CDR3: CASSRGMRGTTSYEQYF. CDR3 in DNA: TGCGCCAGCAGCCGGGGGATGAGGGGGACTACCTCCTACGAGCAGTACTTC. The rearrangement links TRBV5-1 to TRBJ2-7; tentatively, D is TRBD2 (7 bases). V lost 4 bases, J lost 0 bases, and 20 bases lay in between. CDR1 SGHRS and CDR2 YFSETQ come from the germline V gene. The length of the CDR3 is 17 residues.